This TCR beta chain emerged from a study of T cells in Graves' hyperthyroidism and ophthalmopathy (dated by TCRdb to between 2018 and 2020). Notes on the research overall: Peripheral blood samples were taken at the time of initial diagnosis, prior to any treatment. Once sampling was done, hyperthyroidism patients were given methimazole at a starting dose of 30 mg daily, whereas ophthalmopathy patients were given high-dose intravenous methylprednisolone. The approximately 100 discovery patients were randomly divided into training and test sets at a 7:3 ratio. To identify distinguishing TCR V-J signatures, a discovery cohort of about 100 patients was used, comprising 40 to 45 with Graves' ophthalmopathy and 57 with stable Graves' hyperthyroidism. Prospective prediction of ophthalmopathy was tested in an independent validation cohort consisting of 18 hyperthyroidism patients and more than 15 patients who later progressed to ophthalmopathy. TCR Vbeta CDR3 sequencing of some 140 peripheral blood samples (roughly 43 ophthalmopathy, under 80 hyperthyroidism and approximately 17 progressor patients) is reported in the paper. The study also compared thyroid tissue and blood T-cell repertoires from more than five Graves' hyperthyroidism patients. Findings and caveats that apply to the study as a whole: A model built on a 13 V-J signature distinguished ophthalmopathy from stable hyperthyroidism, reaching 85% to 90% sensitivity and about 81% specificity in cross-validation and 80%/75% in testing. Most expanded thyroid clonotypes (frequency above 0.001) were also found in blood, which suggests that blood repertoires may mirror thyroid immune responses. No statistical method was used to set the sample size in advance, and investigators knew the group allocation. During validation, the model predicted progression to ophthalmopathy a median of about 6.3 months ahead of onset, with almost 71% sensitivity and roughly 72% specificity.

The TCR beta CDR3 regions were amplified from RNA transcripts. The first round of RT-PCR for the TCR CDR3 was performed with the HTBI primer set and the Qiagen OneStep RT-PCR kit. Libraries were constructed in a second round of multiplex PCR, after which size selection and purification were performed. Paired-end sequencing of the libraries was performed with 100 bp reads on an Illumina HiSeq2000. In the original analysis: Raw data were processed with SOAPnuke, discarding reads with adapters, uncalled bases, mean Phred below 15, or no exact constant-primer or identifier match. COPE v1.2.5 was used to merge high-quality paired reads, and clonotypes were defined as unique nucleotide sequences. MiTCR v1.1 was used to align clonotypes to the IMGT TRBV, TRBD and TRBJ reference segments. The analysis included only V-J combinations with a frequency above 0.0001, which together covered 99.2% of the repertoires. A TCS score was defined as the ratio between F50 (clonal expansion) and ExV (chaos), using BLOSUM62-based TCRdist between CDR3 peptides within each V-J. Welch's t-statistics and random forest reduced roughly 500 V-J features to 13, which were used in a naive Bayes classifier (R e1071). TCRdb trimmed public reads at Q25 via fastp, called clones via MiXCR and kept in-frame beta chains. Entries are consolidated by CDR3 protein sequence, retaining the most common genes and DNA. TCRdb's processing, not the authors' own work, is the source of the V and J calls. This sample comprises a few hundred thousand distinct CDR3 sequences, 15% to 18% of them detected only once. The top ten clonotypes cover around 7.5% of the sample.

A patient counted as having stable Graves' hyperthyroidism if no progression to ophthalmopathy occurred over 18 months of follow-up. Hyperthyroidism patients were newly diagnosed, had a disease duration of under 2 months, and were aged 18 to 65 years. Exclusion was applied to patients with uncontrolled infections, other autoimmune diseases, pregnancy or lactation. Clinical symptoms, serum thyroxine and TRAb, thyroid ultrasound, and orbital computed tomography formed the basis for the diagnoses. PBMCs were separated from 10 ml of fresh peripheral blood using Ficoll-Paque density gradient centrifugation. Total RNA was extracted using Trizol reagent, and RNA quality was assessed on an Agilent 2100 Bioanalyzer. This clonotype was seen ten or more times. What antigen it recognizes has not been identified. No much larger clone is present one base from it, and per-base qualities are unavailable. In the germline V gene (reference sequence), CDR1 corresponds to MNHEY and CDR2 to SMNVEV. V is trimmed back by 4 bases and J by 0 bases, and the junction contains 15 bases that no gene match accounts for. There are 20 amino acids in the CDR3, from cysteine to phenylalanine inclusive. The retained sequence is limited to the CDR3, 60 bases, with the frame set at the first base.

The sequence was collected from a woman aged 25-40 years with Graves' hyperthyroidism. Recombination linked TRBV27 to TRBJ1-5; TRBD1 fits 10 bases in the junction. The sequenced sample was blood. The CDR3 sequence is CASSSTLGQGIPYSNQPQHF. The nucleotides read TGTGCCAGCAGTTCCACGCTGGGACAGGGGATACCCTATAGCAATCAGCCCCAGCATTTT.